What follows is one T cell receptor beta chain and its context. The antigen is undetermined. The sample belongs to a study of T cells expressing NK-cell markers. Study-level information: It was from sorted CD3+CD56+NKG2C+, CD3+CD56+NKG2C- and CD3+CD56-NKG2C+ T cells that TCR beta repertoires came.

Study-wide findings and caveats: Similarly, these clonotypes led the CD3+CD56-NKG2C+ fraction as well in a handful of donors.

The CDR3 totals 13 residues. CDR1 and CDR2 (germline): ENHRY, SYGVKD. TCRdb derives one entry per CDR3 protein from the 5' RACE reads, leaving out DNA. This sample's table reports about 400,000 distinct CDR3 sequences. The chain joins TRBV10-3 to TRBJ2-2; TCRdb proposes TRBD1, but this gene call is untestable without DNA. Sequenced sample: blood T cells: a sorted CD56 or NKG2C T cell subset, CD4+ or CD8+ T cells, or bulk PBMC T cells (not recorded which). The origin of this receptor is a woman aged 50 to 65 in good health. The CDR3 is CAIGTGPNGELFF.